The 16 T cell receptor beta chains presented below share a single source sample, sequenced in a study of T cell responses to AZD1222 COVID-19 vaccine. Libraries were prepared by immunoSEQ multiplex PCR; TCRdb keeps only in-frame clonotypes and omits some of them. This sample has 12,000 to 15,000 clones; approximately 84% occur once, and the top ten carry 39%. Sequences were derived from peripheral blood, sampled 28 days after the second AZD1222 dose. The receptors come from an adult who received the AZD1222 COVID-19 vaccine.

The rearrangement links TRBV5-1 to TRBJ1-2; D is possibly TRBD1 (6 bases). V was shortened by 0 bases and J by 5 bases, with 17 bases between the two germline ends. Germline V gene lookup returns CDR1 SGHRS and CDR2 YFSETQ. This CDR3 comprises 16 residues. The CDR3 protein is CASSLGLQGSFYGYTF. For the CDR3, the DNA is TGCGCCAGCAGCTTGGGACTACAGGGCAGTTTTTATGGCTACACCTTC.

CDR3 residues: CASEGYNEQFF. The CDR3, as DNA: TGTGCCAGTGAGGGATACAATGAGCAGTTCTTC. The genes are TRBV12-3 or TRBV12-4 and TRBJ2-1, with TRBD2 as a possible D gene (5 bases). V gave up 9 bases and J gave up 4 bases, with 7 bases separating them. The CDR3 runs 11 residues.

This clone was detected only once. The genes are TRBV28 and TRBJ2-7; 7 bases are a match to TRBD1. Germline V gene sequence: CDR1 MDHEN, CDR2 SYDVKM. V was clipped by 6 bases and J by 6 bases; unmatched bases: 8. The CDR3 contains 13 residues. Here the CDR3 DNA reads TGTGCCAGCAGCCTCGACAGGGTGGCCGAGCAGTACTTC. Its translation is CASSLDRVAEQYF.

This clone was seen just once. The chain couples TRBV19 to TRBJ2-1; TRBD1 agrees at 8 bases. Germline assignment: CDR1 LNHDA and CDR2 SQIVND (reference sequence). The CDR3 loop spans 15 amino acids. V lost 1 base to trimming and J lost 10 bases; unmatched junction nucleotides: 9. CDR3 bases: TGTGCCAGTAGTATAGGCAGGGGGACAGGAGGGGAGCAGTTCTTC. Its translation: CASSIGRGTGGEQFF.

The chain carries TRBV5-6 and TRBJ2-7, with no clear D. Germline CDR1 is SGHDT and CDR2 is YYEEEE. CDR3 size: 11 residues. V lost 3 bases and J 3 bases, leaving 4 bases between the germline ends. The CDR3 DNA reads TGTGCCAGCAGCTACAACTACGAGCAGTACTTC. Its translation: CASSYNYEQYF. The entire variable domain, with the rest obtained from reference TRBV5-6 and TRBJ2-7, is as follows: DAGVTQSPTHLIKTRGQQVTLRCSPKSGHDTVSWYQQALGQGPQFIFQYYEEEERQRGNFPDRFSGHQFPNYSSELNVNALLLGDSALYLCASSYNYEQYFGPGTRLTVT.

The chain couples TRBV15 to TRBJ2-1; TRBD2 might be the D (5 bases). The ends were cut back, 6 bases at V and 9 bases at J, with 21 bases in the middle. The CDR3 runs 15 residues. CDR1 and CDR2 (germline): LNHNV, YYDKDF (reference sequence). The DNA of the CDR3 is TGTGCCACCAGTGACCGAGGGTTGGGTATTGGTGAGCAGTTCTTC. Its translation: CATSDRGLGIGEQFF.

The CDR3, as DNA: TGCAGCGTTCGTCGGACCTTCTCCGGCGAGCAGTACTTC. It specifies CSVRRTFSGEQYF. This sequence joins TRBV29-1 and TRBJ2-7; no definite D call. Trimming removed 5 bases from V and 6 bases from J, with 17 bases in between. This CDR3 has 13 residues. Germline V gene data show CDR1 as SQVTM and CDR2 as ANQGSEA.

The CDR3 DNA reads as TGTGCCAGCAGTTTAGCTAGCGATGGCTACACCTTC. Encoded protein: CASSLASDGYTF. The gene calls are TRBV12-3 or TRBV12-4 and TRBJ1-2; D is unclear. This CDR3 is built from 12 residues. V was pared by 0 bases and J by 6 bases, with 5 bases between.

CDR3 loop: CASSYSEVQPQHF. The CDR3 DNA reads TGTGCCAGCAGTTACTCTGAGGTCCAGCCCCAGCATTTT. This chain uses TRBV6-5 with TRBJ1-5; D not resolved. The CDR3 totals 13 residues. CDR1 and CDR2 (germline): MNHEY, SVGAGI. V lost 0 bases and J lost 7, with 7 bases in between.

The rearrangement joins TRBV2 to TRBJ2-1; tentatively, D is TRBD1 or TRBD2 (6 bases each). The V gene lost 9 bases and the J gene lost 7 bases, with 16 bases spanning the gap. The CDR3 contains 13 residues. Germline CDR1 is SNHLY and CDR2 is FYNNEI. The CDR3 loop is CASGGRRGNEQFF. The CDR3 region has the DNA TGTGCCAGTGGGGGTAGGAGGGGGAATGAGCAGTTCTTC.

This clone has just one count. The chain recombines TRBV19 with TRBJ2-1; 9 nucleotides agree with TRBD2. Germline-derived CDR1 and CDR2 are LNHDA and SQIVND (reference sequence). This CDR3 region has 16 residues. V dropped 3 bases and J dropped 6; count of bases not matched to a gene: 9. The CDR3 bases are TGTGCCAGTAGTATTGGGGTCCAGCGGGAGGTCAATGAGCAGTTCTTC. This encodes CASSIGVQREVNEQFF.

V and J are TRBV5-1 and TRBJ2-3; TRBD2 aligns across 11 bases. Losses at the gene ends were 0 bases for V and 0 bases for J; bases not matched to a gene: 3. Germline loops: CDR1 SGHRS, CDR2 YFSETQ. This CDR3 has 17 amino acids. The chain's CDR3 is CASSLGLAGTSTDTQYF. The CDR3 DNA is TGCGCCAGCAGCTTGGGACTAGCGGGGACCAGCACAGATACGCAGTATTTT.

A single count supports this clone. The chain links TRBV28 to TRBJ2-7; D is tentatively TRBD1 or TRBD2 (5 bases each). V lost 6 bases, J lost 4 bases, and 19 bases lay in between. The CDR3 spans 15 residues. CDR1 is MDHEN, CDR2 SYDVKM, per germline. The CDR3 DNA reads TGTGCCAGCAGGGGGGTAGAAAGGGCAGGGTACGAGCAGTACTTC. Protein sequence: CASRGVERAGYEQYF.

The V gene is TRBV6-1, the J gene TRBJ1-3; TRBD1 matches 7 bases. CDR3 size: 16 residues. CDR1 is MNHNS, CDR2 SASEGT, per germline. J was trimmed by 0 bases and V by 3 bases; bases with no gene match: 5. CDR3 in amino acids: CASSEYRGYSGNTIYF. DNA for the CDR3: TGTGCCAGCAGTGAGTACAGGGGCTACTCTGGAAACACCATATATTTT.

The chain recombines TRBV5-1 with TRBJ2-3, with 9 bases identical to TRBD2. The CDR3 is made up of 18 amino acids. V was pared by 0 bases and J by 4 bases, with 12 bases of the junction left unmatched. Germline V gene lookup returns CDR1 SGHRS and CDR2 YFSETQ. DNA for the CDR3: TGCGCCAGCAGCTTGGCCCTCACGGGTAGCGGGGGTGCAGATACGCAGTATTTT. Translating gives CASSLALTGSGGADTQYF.

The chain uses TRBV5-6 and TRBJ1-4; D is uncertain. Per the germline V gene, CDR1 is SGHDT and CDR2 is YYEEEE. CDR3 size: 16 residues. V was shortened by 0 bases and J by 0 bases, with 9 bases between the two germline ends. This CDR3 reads CASSLGRASTNEKLFF. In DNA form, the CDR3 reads TGTGCCAGCAGCTTGGGACGGGCCTCAACTAATGAAAAACTGTTTTTT.